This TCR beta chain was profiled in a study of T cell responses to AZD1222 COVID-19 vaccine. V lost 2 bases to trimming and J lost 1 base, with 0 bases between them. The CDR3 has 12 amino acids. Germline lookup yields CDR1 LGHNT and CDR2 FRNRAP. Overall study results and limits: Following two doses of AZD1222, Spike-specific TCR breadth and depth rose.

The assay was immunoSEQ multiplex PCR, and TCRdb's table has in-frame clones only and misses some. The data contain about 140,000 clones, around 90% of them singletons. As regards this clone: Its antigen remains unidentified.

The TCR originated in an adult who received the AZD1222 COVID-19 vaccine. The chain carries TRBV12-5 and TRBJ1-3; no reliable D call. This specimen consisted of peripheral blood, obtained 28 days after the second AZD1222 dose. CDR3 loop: CASGLSGNTIYF. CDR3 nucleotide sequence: TGTGCTAGTGGTTTGTCTGGAAACACCATATATTTT.